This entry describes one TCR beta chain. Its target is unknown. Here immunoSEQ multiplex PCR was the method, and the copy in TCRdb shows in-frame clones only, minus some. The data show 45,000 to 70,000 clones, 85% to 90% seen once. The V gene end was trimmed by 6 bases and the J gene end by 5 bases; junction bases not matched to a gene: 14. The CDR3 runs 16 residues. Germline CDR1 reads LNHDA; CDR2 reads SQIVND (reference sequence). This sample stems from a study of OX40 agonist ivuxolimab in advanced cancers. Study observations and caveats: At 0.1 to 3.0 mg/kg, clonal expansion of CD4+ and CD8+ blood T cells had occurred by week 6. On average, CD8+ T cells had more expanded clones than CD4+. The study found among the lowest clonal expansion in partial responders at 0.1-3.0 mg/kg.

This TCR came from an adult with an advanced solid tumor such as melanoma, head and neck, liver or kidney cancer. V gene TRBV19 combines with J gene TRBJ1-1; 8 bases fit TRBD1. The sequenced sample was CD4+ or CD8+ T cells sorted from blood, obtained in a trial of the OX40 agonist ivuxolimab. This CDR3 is CASRPGGISSGTEAFF. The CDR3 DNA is TGTGCCAGTAGGCCAGGGGGCATCTCGAGTGGGACTGAAGCTTTCTTT.